One sample yielded the 3 T cell receptor beta chains listed below, sequenced in a study of T cell clonotyping in hematopoietic cell transplantation. Measured with immunoSEQ multiplex PCR; TCRdb has only the in-frame clones, and not every one. The data hold fewer than 5,000 clones, with under 20% observed a single time. The sequencing used PBMCs, collected 180 days after allogeneic stem cell transplant. The receptors come from a young adult male patient who had an allogeneic stem cell transplant, so the T cells may come from the graft donor. Some clones in this sample may be carry-over from other donors' samples.

This clone has more than one count but fewer than ten. The rearrangement links TRBV29-1 to TRBJ1-2; no clear D gene. V shed 4 bases and J shed 5 bases, with 20 bases lying between them. CDR3 size: 15 residues. CDR1 SQVTM and CDR2 ANQGSEA come from the germline V gene. CDR3: CSVGTGRGKGYGYTF. The CDR3 nucleotides read TGCAGCGTTGGGACCGGGCGAGGCAAAGGTTATGGCTACACCTTC.

The V and J genes are TRBV30 and TRBJ1-5, with unresolved D. The ends were cut back, 0 bases at V and 4 bases at J, with 7 bases in the middle. From germline, CDR1 is GTSNPN and CDR2 SVGIG (reference sequence). This CDR3 spans 13 amino acids. DNA of the CDR3: TGTGCCTGGAGTGTAGTGGGGAATCAGCCCCAGCATTTT. Amino acid sequence: CAWSVVGNQPQHF. Based on the CDR3 plus reference TRBV30 and TRBJ1-5, the full variable domain is SQTIHQWPATLVQPVGSPLSLECTVEGTSNPNLYWYRQAAGRGLQLLFYSVGIGQISSEVPQNLSASRPQDRQFILSSKKLLLSDSGFYLCAWSVVGNQPQHFGDGTRLSIL.

The sample holds a few counts of this clone. The chain is built from TRBV2 and TRBJ1-1; D gene uncertain. Germline V lookup: CDR1 SNHLY, CDR2 FYNNEI. This CDR3 is built from 15 residues. The V end was cut by 2 bases, the J end by 1 base, with 11 bases between. The DNA of the CDR3 is TGTGCCAGCAGTGAATGGGCCAACGGGAACACTGAAGCTTTCTTT. Its translation: CASSEWANGNTEAFF.